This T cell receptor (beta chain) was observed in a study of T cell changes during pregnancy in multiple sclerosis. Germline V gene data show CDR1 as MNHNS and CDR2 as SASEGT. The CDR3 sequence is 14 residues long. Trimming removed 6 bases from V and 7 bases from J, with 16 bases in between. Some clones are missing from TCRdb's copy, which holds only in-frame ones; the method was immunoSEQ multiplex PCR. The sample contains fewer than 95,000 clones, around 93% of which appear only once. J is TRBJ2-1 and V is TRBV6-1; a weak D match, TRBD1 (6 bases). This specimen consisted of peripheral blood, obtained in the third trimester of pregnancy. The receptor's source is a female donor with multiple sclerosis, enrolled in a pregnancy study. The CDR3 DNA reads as TGTGCCAGCAGGACAGGCGGGTCCTTAAATGAGCAGTTCTTC. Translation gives CASRTGGSLNEQFF.